This record concerns one T cell receptor (beta chain) sequence. The antigen is undetermined. The sample originates from a study of cytomegalovirus exposure and HLA in healthy donors. As for the study in general: About 85 million unique TCR sequences came from HLA-typed donors in an early release.

V was clipped by 0 bases and J by 6 bases, with 9 bases between them. The CDR3 contains 13 residues. CDR1 is MNHEY, CDR2 SMNVEV, per germline (reference sequence). Primers: 60 Vbeta forward and 13 Jbeta reverse. TCRdb's table, derived via immunoSEQ multiplex PCR, lists solely in-frame clones and lacks some. The sample includes approximately 93,000 clones, approximately 69% of them seen just once. The study, taken as a whole, reports: Association with HLA alleles at 0.05 false discovery rate was found for around 15,000 TCR beta sequences in a later analysis. It was confirmed in vitro that a few of the CMV-associated chains were specific for CMV antigens.

The TCR originated in a boy younger than 18 in good health and CMV-seropositive. The chain employs TRBV27 and TRBJ2-7; D ambiguous. Sequenced input: PBMCs. The DNA of the CDR3 is TGTGCCAGCAGTTTATCGCTCAGAAGCGAGCAGTACTTC. It is translated as CASSLSLRSEQYF.